These 24 T cell receptor beta chains originate from one sample sequenced in a study of blood T cell repertoires in COVID-19. Sequencing was performed with immunoSEQ multiplex PCR; in TCRdb, only in-frame clones are kept and a portion is missing. The data hold 340,000 or so clones, with approximately 83% observed a single time. The sequencing input was PBMCs or T cells enriched from blood (not recorded which). These receptors all come from a woman between 40 and 55 years old with acute COVID-19.

The CDR3 spells CASSYPGRTDTQYF. The CDR3 region has the DNA TGTGCCAGCAGTTACCCTGGGCGCACAGATACGCAGTATTTT. The chain employs TRBV6-2 or TRBV6-3 and TRBJ2-3; D is ambiguous. This CDR3 has 14 residues. V was pared by 2 bases and J by 1 base, with 7 bases between. CDR1 and CDR2 (germline): MNHEY, SVGEGT.

The rearrangement joins TRBV19 to TRBJ1-2, with D perhaps matching TRBD1 (6 bases). The CDR3 length is 13 residues. Germline-derived CDR1 and CDR2 are LNHDA and SQIVND (reference sequence). The V gene lost 6 bases and the J gene lost 4 bases, with 12 bases spanning the gap. The CDR3 loop is CASSKQGPYGYTF. The CDR3 DNA reads TGTGCCAGTAGCAAACAGGGCCCCTATGGCTACACCTTC. Drawing the rest from reference TRBV19 and TRBJ1-2, the complete variable domain is DGGITQSPKYLFRKEGQNVTLSCEQNLNHDAMYWYRQDPGQGLRLIYYSQIVNDFQKGDIAEGYSVSREKKESFPLTVTSAQKNPTAFYLCASSKQGPYGYTFGSGTRLTVV.

This clone was counted once. The gene calls are TRBV19 and TRBJ2-7; D is possibly TRBD2 (5 bases). The CDR3 totals 16 residues. Germline CDR1 is LNHDA and CDR2 is SQIVND (reference sequence). Trimming took off 3 bases at V and 3 bases at J, with 18 bases between the two ends. CDR3 sequence reads: CASSIWLTQRDYEQYF. The DNA for the CDR3 is TGTGCCAGTAGTATTTGGTTAACGCAGAGGGACTACGAGCAGTACTTC.

The gene calls are TRBV24-1 and TRBJ1-2; 8 bases are shared with TRBD1. This CDR3 is built from 15 residues. The V segment lost 4 bases and the J segment 1 base; nucleotides outside the gene matches: 4. Germline V gene data show CDR1 as KGHDR and CDR2 as SFDVKD. The CDR3 region has the DNA TGTGCCACCAGTGAACCCGGACAGGGTAACTATGGCTACACCTTC. As protein: CATSEPGQGNYGYTF.

The rearrangement uses TRBV15 and TRBJ1-2; no firm D call. Trimming shortened V by 0 bases and J by 3 bases, and 5 bases separated the two germline ends. Germline CDR1 LNHNV, CDR2 YYDKDF (reference sequence). The CDR3 is 13 residues long. CDR3 amino acids: CATSRDPDYGYTF. In DNA form, the CDR3 reads TGTGCCACCAGCAGAGATCCCGACTATGGCTACACCTTC.

The rearrangement uses TRBV11-2 and TRBJ2-7, with a weak D call TRBD2 (6 bases). Trimming removed 2 bases at V and 0 bases at J, with 11 bases between. The germline V gene has CDR1 SGHAT and CDR2 FQNNGV. The CDR3 spans 15 residues. In DNA, the CDR3 is TGTGCCAGCAGCTTATTCGGGAGTTCCTCCTACGAGCAGTACTTC. Translating gives CASSLFGSSSYEQYF.

There are a few counts of this clone. V is TRBV7-2 and J is TRBJ2-7; 7 bases line up with TRBD1. CDR1 is SGHTA, CDR2 FQGNSA, per germline. V trimming: 6 bases; J trimming: 3 bases; junction bases outside the gene matches: 2. CDR3 size: 12 residues. The CDR3 coding sequence is TGTGCCAGCAGTAGGACAGGCTACGAGCAGTACTTC. Amino acids: CASSRTGYEQYF.

This clone was seen only once. J is TRBJ2-3 and V is TRBV9; TRBD2 matches at 11 bases. The CDR3 totals 16 residues. Germline V CDR1 and CDR2: SGDLS, YYNGEE. Unmatched junction bases numbered 6, after V lost 4 bases and J lost 2 bases. The CDR3 region has the DNA TGTGCCAGCAGCACCACTAGCGGGGGAAACACAGATACGCAGTATTTT. This sequence encodes CASSTTSGGNTDTQYF.

The V and J genes are TRBV24-1 and TRBJ1-2; 8 nucleotides agree with TRBD1. The CDR3 extends over 14 amino acids. V gave up 3 bases and J gave up 4 bases; unmatched junction bases: 3. Germline-derived CDR1 and CDR2 are KGHDR and SFDVKD. The CDR3 bases are TGTGCCACCAGTGATACAGGGGGAATCTATGGCTACACCTTC. It is translated as CATSDTGGIYGYTF.

This clone was recorded once. The rearrangement uses TRBV7-8 and TRBJ1-4; TRBD1 matches at 8 bases. The germline CDR1 and CDR2 sequences are SGHVS and FQNEAQ. V shed 5 bases, J shed 8 bases, and the junction held 13 bases outside the gene matches. There are 16 residues in the CDR3. CDR3 region: CASSRGPQGANEKLFF. The DNA for the CDR3 is TGTGCCAGCAGCCGAGGACCCCAGGGGGCAAACGAAAAACTGTTTTTT. Looking up the rest from reference TRBV7-8 and TRBJ1-4 gives the full variable domain: GAGVSQSPRYKVAKRGQDVALRCDPISGHVSLFWYQQALGQGPEFLTYFQNEAQLDKSGLPSDRFFAERPEGSVSTLKIQRTQQEDSAVYLCASSRGPQGANEKLFFGSGTQLSVL.

This chain uses TRBV2 with TRBJ1-6; a possible D gene is TRBD1 (6 bases). The germline gives CDR1 SNHLY, CDR2 FYNNEI. V lost 6 bases and J 3 bases, leaving 12 bases between the germline ends. The CDR3 is 15 amino acids. This CDR3 is CASRAQGFYNSPLHF. In DNA, the CDR3 is TGTGCCAGCAGGGCACAGGGTTTCTATAATTCACCCCTCCACTTT.

The chain combines TRBV4-2 with TRBJ2-1; 7 bases line up with TRBD1. Germline CDR1 and CDR2: LGHNA and YNFKEQ. V trimming: 2 bases; J trimming: 5 bases; junction bases outside the gene matches: 9. The CDR3 runs to 16 residues. The CDR3 region has the DNA TGTGCCAGCAGCCAATCTTCTCGGGACAGCAACAATGAGCAGTTCTTC. Its protein product is CASSQSSRDSNNEQFF.

This chain joins TRBV19 and TRBJ2-7; D possibly corresponds to TRBD2 (5 bases). In germline, CDR1 is LNHDA, CDR2 SQIVND (reference sequence). The CDR3 consists of 14 residues. Deletions cut 3 bases from V and 3 bases from J, with 12 bases between. This CDR3 is CASSIPGSHYEQYF. CDR3 nucleotides: TGTGCCAGTAGTATCCCGGGGTCCCACTACGAGCAGTACTTC.

This clone was found a few times. The rearrangement joins TRBV20-1 to TRBJ1-2; 9 bases are shared with TRBD1. Trimming cost V 3 bases and J 9 bases; bases outside gene matches: 2. Germline V gene sequence: CDR1 DFQATT, CDR2 SNEGSKA (reference sequence). There are 11 residues in the CDR3. CDR3 sequence: CSARGQGRYTF. Here the CDR3 DNA reads TGCAGTGCTAGGGGACAGGGTCGCTACACCTTC.

Points on this clone: Other nucleotide sequences from this sample produce the same CDR3. The chain combines TRBV3-1 (or the pseudogene TRBV3-2) with TRBJ1-3, with D hard to call. Germline assignment: CDR1 LGHDT and CDR2 YNNKEL (reference sequence). Trimming removed 3 bases from V and 4 bases from J, with 4 bases in between. This CDR3 contains 12 residues. The CDR3 protein is CASSQRGNTIYF. CDR3 DNA: TGTGCCAGCAGCCAGAGGGGAAACACCATATATTTT.

This chain joins TRBV25-1 and TRBJ2-5, with D possibly matching TRBD1 (7 bases). This CDR3 is 14 amino acids long. Germline lookup yields CDR1 MGHDK and CDR2 SYGVNS. V was trimmed by 5 bases and J by 5 bases, leaving 15 bases between them. DNA of the CDR3: TGTGCCAGCAGTAAGACAGGGAGGTTGGAGACCCAGTACTTC. It translates to CASSKTGRLETQYF.

This clone has just one count. The rearrangement uses TRBV28 and TRBJ2-2; 11 bases fit TRBD2. With 5 bases clipped from V and 5 bases from J, the junction kept 7 bases outside the gene matches. CDR1 and CDR2 from the germline V gene are MDHEN and SYDVKM. The CDR3 totals 16 residues. This CDR3 reads CASSVLSGRGTGELFF. CDR3 sequence (DNA): TGTGCCAGCAGTGTACTTAGCGGGAGGGGAACCGGGGAGCTGTTTTTT.

This chain connects TRBV10-3 to TRBJ1-3; possible D gene TRBD1, 5 bases. CDR1 is ENHRY and CDR2 is SYGVKD in the germline V gene. The CDR3 length is 15 residues. Between the trimmed V and J ends, which lost 0 bases and 10 bases, there was a span of 16 bases. The CDR3 is CAISESGGSIGTIYF. CDR3 DNA sequence: TGTGCCATCAGTGAGTCGGGGGGGAGCATCGGTACCATATATTTT.

This clone was picked up one time. V is TRBV7-9 and J is TRBJ2-5; 8 nucleotides agree with TRBD2. Germline V gene lookup returns CDR1 SEHNR and CDR2 FQNEAQ (reference sequence). With V trimmed by 5 bases and J by 4 bases, 9 bases remained unmatched. The CDR3 contains 15 residues. The CDR3 sequence: CASSHFREGPETQYF. CDR3 coding DNA: TGTGCCAGCAGCCACTTTCGGGAGGGCCCAGAGACCCAGTACTTC.

This chain connects TRBV5-4 to TRBJ1-4; possible D gene TRBD1, 6 bases. Trimming shortened V by 2 bases and J by 4 bases, and 21 bases separated the two germline ends. Germline CDR1 SGHNT, CDR2 YYREEE (reference sequence). The CDR3 consists of 18 residues. In nucleotides, the CDR3 is TGTGCCAGCAGCTTCGGGCTGTCAGGGGTTCAGAATAATGAAAAACTGTTTTTT. It encodes CASSFGLSGVQNNEKLFF.

The chain has TRBV6-5 and TRBJ1-2; possible D gene TRBD1, 5 bases. The V end was cut by 0 bases, the J end by 0 bases, with 8 bases between. The germline V gene encodes CDR1 MNHEY and CDR2 SVGAGI. The CDR3 extends over 15 amino acids. The CDR3: CASSYSGQPNYGYTF. The CDR3 DNA is TGTGCCAGCAGTTACTCCGGACAACCTAACTATGGCTACACCTTC.

Only one count was recorded for this clone. The chain combines TRBV29-1 with TRBJ1-4, with a tentative D call TRBD1 (5 bases). The length of the CDR3 is 12 residues. The germline gives CDR1 SQVTM, CDR2 ANQGSEA. Trimming stripped 7 bases from V and 7 bases from J, with 13 bases between. CDR3 sequence (DNA): TGCAGCGCGAGTCAGGGCGGTGAAAAACTGTTTTTT. Translated, it gives CSASQGGEKLFF. The full variable domain, with the rest looked up from reference TRBV29-1 and TRBJ1-4, is SAVISQKPSRDICQRGTSLTIQCQVDSQVTMMFWYRQQPGQSLTLIATANQGSEATYESGFVIDKFPISRPNLTFSTLTVSNMSPEDSSIYLCSASQGGEKLFFGSGTQLSVL.

This chain links TRBV11-2 with TRBJ2-1; maybe TRBD2 (5 bases). In germline, CDR1 is SGHAT, CDR2 FQNNGV. This CDR3 contains 13 residues. V was cut by 0 bases and J by 16 bases, with 16 bases left in between. In DNA, the CDR3 is TGTGCCAGCAGCTTAGAAGGGCGGGCTAGATCCTTCTTC. Residues: CASSLEGRARSFF.

The chain carries TRBV6-1 and TRBJ1-6, with 9 bases that match TRBD1. This CDR3 comprises 16 residues. The germline CDR1 and CDR2 sequences are MNHNS and SASEGT. J lost 6 bases, V lost 2 bases, and 5 bases had no gene match. CDR3 region: CASSEQGQGLNSPLHF. CDR3 nucleotides: TGTGCCAGCAGTGAACAGGGACAGGGCCTTAATTCACCCCTCCACTTT.